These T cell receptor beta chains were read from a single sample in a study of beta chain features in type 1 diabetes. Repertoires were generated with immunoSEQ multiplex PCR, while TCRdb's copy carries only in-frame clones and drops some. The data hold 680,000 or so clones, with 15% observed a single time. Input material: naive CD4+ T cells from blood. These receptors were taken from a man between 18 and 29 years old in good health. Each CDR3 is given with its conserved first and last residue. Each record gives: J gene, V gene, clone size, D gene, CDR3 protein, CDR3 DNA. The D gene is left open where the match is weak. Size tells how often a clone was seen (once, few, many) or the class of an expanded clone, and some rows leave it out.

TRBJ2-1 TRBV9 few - CASSVGDSSYNEQFF TGTGCCAGCAGCGTAGGGGACTCCTCCTACAATGAGCAGTTCTTC
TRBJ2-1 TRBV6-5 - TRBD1 CASSARTGFANEQFF TGTGCCAGCAGTGCGAGGACAGGGTTTGCCAATGAGCAGTTCTTC
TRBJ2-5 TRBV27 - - CASSLALQETQYF TGTGCCAGCAGTTTAGCCTTGCAAGAGACCCAGTACTTC
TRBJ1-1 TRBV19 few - CASSIPPQNTEAFF TGTGCCAGTAGTATACCCCCCCAGAACACTGAAGCTTTCTTT
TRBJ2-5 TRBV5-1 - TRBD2 CASNGLAGAAETQYF TGCGCCAGCAATGGACTAGCGGGAGCGGCCGAGACCCAGTACTTC
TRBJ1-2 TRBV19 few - CASSISLRFRYGYTF TGTGCCAGTAGTATTAGTCTCCGCTTCCGGTATGGCTACACCTTC
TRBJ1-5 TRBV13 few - CASSLGALDRSNQPQHF TGTGCCAGCAGCTTAGGGGCCCTTGACCGTAGCAATCAGCCCCAGCATTTT
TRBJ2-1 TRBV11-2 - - CASRGWGAAYNEQFF TGTGCCAGCAGGGGGTGGGGAGCGGCCTACAATGAGCAGTTCTTC
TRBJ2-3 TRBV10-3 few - CAISPPGTDTQYF TGTGCCATCAGTCCCCCCGGCACAGATACGCAGTATTTT
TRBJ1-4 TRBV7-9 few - CASSRGPNEKLFF TGTGCCAGCAGCAGGGGCCCTAATGAAAAACTGTTTTTT
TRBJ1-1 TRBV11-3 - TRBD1 CASSPGTGRNTEAFF TGTGCCAGCAGCCCAGGGACAGGCCGGAACACTGAAGCTTTCTTT
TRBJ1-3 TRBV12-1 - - CASSFAGTDTSGNTIYF TGTGCCAGCAGCTTTGCGGGGACAGACACCTCTGGAAACACCATATATTTT
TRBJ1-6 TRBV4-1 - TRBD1 CASSQTDRGYNSPLHF TGCGCCAGCAGCCAAACGGACAGGGGCTATAATTCACCCCTCCACTTT
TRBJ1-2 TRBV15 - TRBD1 CATRTGTGANYGYTF TGTGCCACCAGAACTGGGACAGGAGCTAACTATGGCTACACCTTC
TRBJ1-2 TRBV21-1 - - CASRSLSGGDGYTF TGTGCCAGCAGGAGCCTGTCAGGGGGAGATGGCTACACCTTC
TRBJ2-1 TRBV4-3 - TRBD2 CASSHQTSGGYNEQFF TGCGCCAGCAGCCACCAGACTAGCGGGGGTTACAATGAGCAGTTCTTC
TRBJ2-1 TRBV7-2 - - CASSFRSGWGNEQFF TGTGCCAGCAGCTTTAGAAGCGGGTGGGGCAATGAGCAGTTCTTC
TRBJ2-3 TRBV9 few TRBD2 CASSFLAGRGTDTQYF TGTGCCAGCAGCTTCCTAGCGGGAAGGGGGACGGATACGCAGTATTTT
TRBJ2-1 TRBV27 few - CASSLGLKNNEQFF TGTGCCAGCAGTTTAGGACTAAAGAACAATGAGCAGTTCTTC
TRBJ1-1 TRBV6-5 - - CASSYTMNTEAFF TGTGCCAGCAGTTACACCATGAACACTGAAGCTTTCTTT
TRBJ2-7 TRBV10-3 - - CAIKPTDSYEQYF TGTGCCATCAAACCCACGGACTCCTACGAGCAGTACTTC
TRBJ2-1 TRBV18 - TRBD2 CASSRGTSGSPYNEQFF TGTGCCAGCTCACGCGGGACTAGCGGGAGCCCCTACAATGAGCAGTTCTTC
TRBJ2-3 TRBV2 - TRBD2 CASIREATTDTQYF TGTGCCAGCATACGGGAGGCAACCACAGATACGCAGTATTTT